Below are 22 T cell receptor beta chains sequenced from a single sample in a study of OX40 agonist ivuxolimab in advanced cancers. Receptors were amplified or captured by the immunoSEQ multiplex PCR assay. The table was pulled from immuneACCESS by TCRdb, which kept in-frame rearrangements only. Such tables lose some clones; where checked, under half of the loss comes from unresolved V genes, and the rest has no known cause. The sample data list approximately 99,000 clones, and approximately 87% of these were observed just once. The ten largest clonotypes hold around 5.5% of the sample. This specimen was CD4+ or CD8+ T cells sorted from blood, taken in a trial of the OX40 agonist ivuxolimab. These TCRs come from an adult with an advanced solid tumor such as melanoma, head and neck, liver or kidney cancer.

V usage is TRBV15 and J usage is TRBJ1-3, with D perhaps TRBD1 (6 bases). The germline V and J ends were trimmed by 1 base and 4 bases, with 14 bases remaining between them. Looked up from germline, CDR1 is LNHNV and CDR2 is YYDKDF (reference sequence). This CDR3 spans 16 amino acids. Here the CDR3 reads CATSRGWGASGNTIYF. The CDR3 nucleotides read TGTGCCACCAGCAGAGGCTGGGGGGCATCGGGAAACACCATATATTTT.

The V and J genes are TRBV11-3 and TRBJ1-3; no definite D call. Germline loops: CDR1 SGHNT, CDR2 YENEEA. The CDR3 runs to 12 residues. The ends were cut back, 4 bases at V and 10 bases at J, with 11 bases in the middle. The CDR3 reads CASSSDKRTIYF. CDR3 sequence (DNA): TGTGCCAGCAGCTCCGATAAAAGGACCATATATTTT.

This chain connects TRBV10-1 to TRBJ2-1, with 10 bases that match TRBD1. The V segment lost 4 bases and the J segment 0 bases; nucleotides outside the gene matches: 6. Germline assignment: CDR1 WNHNN and CDR2 SYGVQD (reference sequence). CDR3 length equals 17 residues. The CDR3 DNA reads as TGCGCCAGCAGTGGGGACAGGGGCCAGAGCTCCTACAATGAGCAGTTCTTC. Translation: CASSGDRGQSSYNEQFF.

This rearrangement joins TRBV7-6 to TRBJ2-3, with D uncertain. V lost 5 bases to trimming and J lost 5 bases, with 8 bases between them. This CDR3 spans 12 amino acids. Germline V gene sequence: CDR1 SGHVS, CDR2 FNYEAQ. CDR3 sequence (DNA): TGTGCCAGCAGCATTGATCTAGATACGCAGTATTTT. Protein sequence: CASSIDLDTQYF.

The chain combines TRBV5-1 with TRBJ1-3; TRBD1 matches 7 bases. With V trimmed by 4 bases and J by 0 bases, 10 bases remained unmatched. Germline assignment: CDR1 SGHRS and CDR2 YFSETQ. This CDR3 has 17 residues. The CDR3 coding sequence is TGCGCCAGCAGCGCCGGGGACAGATCTTTCTCTGGAAACACCATATATTTT. It is translated as CASSAGDRSFSGNTIYF.

The chain is built from TRBV30 and TRBJ2-3, with D possibly TRBD1 on 6 matching bases. CDR3 size: 16 residues. Trimming stripped 2 bases from V and 0 bases from J, with 15 bases between. The germline V gene encodes CDR1 GTSNPN and CDR2 SVGIG (reference sequence). CDR3: CAWSLGTKTSTDTQYF. CDR3 nucleotides: TGTGCCTGGAGTCTTGGGACAAAAACTAGCACAGATACGCAGTATTTT.

The V gene is TRBV4-1, the J gene TRBJ1-2, with D possibly TRBD1 on 6 matching bases. CDR1 MGHRA and CDR2 YSYEKL come from the germline V gene. The V and J ends lost 0 bases and 14 bases respectively, with 28 bases between them. The CDR3 spans 17 residues. In DNA form, the CDR3 reads TGCGCCAGCAGCCAAGAGGGGGCATCTACAGGGCTAAACCTACAAACCTTC. It encodes CASSQEGASTGLNLQTF.

The chain is built from TRBV19 and TRBJ2-5; D is possibly TRBD2 (6 bases). CDR1 is LNHDA, CDR2 SQIVND, per germline (reference sequence). The CDR3 contains 14 residues. V dropped 5 bases and J dropped 5 bases, with 15 bases sitting between them. The CDR3 DNA reads as TGTGCCAGTAGTTTCGCCGGGAGACGGGAGACCCAGTACTTC. This gives the protein CASSFAGRRETQYF. The full variable domain, in which reference TRBV19 and TRBJ2-5 provide the parts outside the CDR3, is DGGITQSPKYLFRKEGQNVTLSCEQNLNHDAMYWYRQDPGQGLRLIYYSQIVNDFQKGDIAEGYSVSREKKESFPLTVTSAQKNPTAFYLCASSFAGRRETQYFGPGTRLLVL.

V gene TRBV18 combines with J gene TRBJ2-4, with 16 positions matching TRBD2. Germline V gene sequence: CDR1 KGHSH, CDR2 LQKENI. The CDR3 has 20 residues. The V and J ends lost 2 bases and 0 bases, in that order; junction bases with no gene match: 7. For the CDR3, the DNA is TGTGCCAGCTCACCAGCCGGGACTAGCGGGGGGGCCGGAGCCAAAAACATTCAGTACTTC. It specifies CASSPAGTSGGAGAKNIQYF.

This clone has a single count. This sequence joins TRBV30 and TRBJ1-2, with a possible D match to TRBD1 (5 bases). CDR1 is GTSNPN and CDR2 is SVGIG in the germline V gene (reference sequence). Trimming removed 3 bases from V and 7 bases from J, with 24 bases in between. The CDR3 sequence is 16 residues long. DNA for the CDR3: TGTGCCTGGAGGGTAGTCGGGACTCTCCAAAGCGCTGGCTACACCTTC. Protein product: CAWRVVGTLQSAGYTF.

This chain joins TRBV6-1 and TRBJ2-7; no definite D call. The CDR3 is 13 residues long. Germline V gene data show CDR1 as MNHNS and CDR2 as SASEGT. V was pared by 0 bases and J by 6 bases, with 9 bases between. The CDR3 nucleotides are TGTGCCAGCAGTGAAGCGCAAACTTTCGAGCAGTACTTC. It is translated as CASSEAQTFEQYF.

This sequence joins TRBV19 and TRBJ2-6; no clear D. The germline V gene has CDR1 LNHDA and CDR2 SQIVND (reference sequence). This CDR3 contains 17 residues. The ends were cut back, 0 bases at V and 0 bases at J, with 9 bases in the middle. CDR3 DNA sequence: TGTGCCAGTAGTATAGATCTCGGTTACTCTGGGGCCAACGTCCTGACTTTC. This translates into CASSIDLGYSGANVLTF.

In DNA form, the CDR3 reads TGTGCCAGCAGCGTGGGCGATCAGCCCCAGCATTTT. Residues: CASSVGDQPQHF. This sequence joins TRBV5-6 and TRBJ1-5; D is uncertain. Trimming left V 4 bases short and J 5 bases short, with 7 bases between. Germline CDR1 is SGHDT and CDR2 is YYEEEE. The CDR3 consists of 12 residues.

The J gene is TRBJ1-2, the V gene TRBV27; D gene ambiguous. From germline, CDR1 is MNHEY and CDR2 SMNVEV (reference sequence). V lost 0 bases and J lost 5, with 7 bases in between. The CDR3 length is 13 residues. The CDR3 nucleotides are TGTGCCAGCAGTTTATCCCCCTCGTATGGCTACACCTTC. Translating it yields CASSLSPSYGYTF.

The chain recombines TRBV2 with TRBJ2-1; the D gene could be TRBD1 or TRBD2 (5 bases each). Between the trimmed V and J ends, which lost 1 base and 9 bases, there was a span of 13 bases. The CDR3 is 14 residues long. CDR1 and CDR2 from the germline V gene are SNHLY and FYNNEI. This chain's CDR3 is CASSEGHAGSEQFF. CDR3 bases: TGTGCCAGCAGTGAAGGACATGCAGGGAGTGAGCAGTTCTTC.

This chain joins TRBV7-3 and TRBJ2-2, with D uncertain. This CDR3 is 16 amino acids long. Germline CDR1 reads SGHTA; CDR2 reads FQGTGA. Trimming took off 2 bases at V and 2 bases at J, with 12 bases between the two ends. The CDR3 loop is CASSLPDKGNTGELFF. Here the CDR3 DNA reads TGTGCCAGCAGCTTACCCGACAAGGGCAACACCGGGGAGCTGTTTTTT.

In its sample, this clone was seen once. The gene calls are TRBV19 and TRBJ1-4, with D unclear. The germline V gene has CDR1 LNHDA and CDR2 SQIVND (reference sequence). The CDR3 runs to 14 residues. Trimming took 3 bases from V and 6 from J, leaving 11 bases between them. The DNA of the CDR3 is TGTGCCAGTAGTATGCGGGGTTATTATGAAAAACTGTTTTTT. This codes for CASSMRGYYEKLFF.

CDR3 residues: CSVESTGSKFF. In DNA, the CDR3 is TGCAGCGTTGAATCGACAGGTTCCAAGTTCTTC. The chain employs TRBV29-1 and TRBJ2-1; weak D call: TRBD1 (6 bases). With 2 bases removed from V and 14 bases from J, the gap between germline ends came to 13 bases. This CDR3 is built from 11 residues. Germline lookup yields CDR1 SQVTM and CDR2 ANQGSEA.

The chain is built from TRBV9 and TRBJ1-3; 10 nucleotides agree with TRBD1. Germline trimming cut 5 bases from V and 4 bases from J; bases unmatched to any gene: 6. CDR3 length: 15 amino acids. The germline V gene encodes CDR1 SGDLS and CDR2 YYNGEE. The CDR3 DNA sequence: TGTGCCAGCAGAGCCGGGACAGGGGTCGGAAACACCATATATTTT. The encoded protein is CASRAGTGVGNTIYF.

This clone was picked up one time. This chain links TRBV4-1 with TRBJ2-1; 7 positions agree with TRBD2. Germline-derived CDR1 and CDR2 are MGHRA and YSYEKL. The trim removed 4 bases at V and 8 bases at J, leaving 20 bases unmatched. This CDR3 region has 18 residues. CDR3 residues: CASSLPRDGRTFEYEQFF. CDR3 DNA: TGCGCCAGCAGCCTCCCTAGGGACGGGAGGACATTCGAGTATGAGCAGTTCTTC.

The CDR3 loop is CASSPDRLSYEQYF. The CDR3 coding sequence is TGTGCCAGCAGCCCCGACAGGTTATCCTACGAGCAGTACTTC. The chain recombines TRBV6-1 with TRBJ2-7; D perhaps matches TRBD1 (6 bases). CDR1 is MNHNS and CDR2 is SASEGT in the germline V gene. CDR3 size: 14 residues. Trimming took off 6 bases at V and 1 base at J, with 13 bases between the two ends.

V is TRBV5-1 and J is TRBJ2-2; D might be TRBD1 or TRBD2, each matching 5 bases. Deletions cut 3 bases from V and 6 bases from J, with 9 bases between. Per the germline V gene, CDR1 is SGHRS and CDR2 is YFSETQ. The CDR3 sequence is 13 residues long. The CDR3 DNA follows: TGCGCCAGCAGCTCTCTGGGGGCCGGGGAGCTGTTTTTT. Translated, it gives CASSSLGAGELFF.